One and the same sample provided the 14 T cell receptor beta chains below, sequenced in a study of OX40 agonist ivuxolimab in advanced cancers. TCRdb's copy holds only in-frame clones and misses some; the assay was immunoSEQ multiplex PCR. Of about 99,000 clones listed, about 96% were seen once; the top ten hold around 2.2%. The specimen was CD4+ or CD8+ T cells sorted from blood, collected in a trial of the OX40 agonist ivuxolimab. The receptors were gathered from an adult with an advanced solid tumor such as melanoma, head and neck, liver or kidney cancer.

This CDR3 is CASTGSSYQPQHF. DNA of the CDR3: TGTGCCAGTACCGGCAGCAGTTATCAGCCCCAGCATTTT. The genes are TRBV19 and TRBJ1-5; D is undetermined. The V end lost 7 bases, the J end lost 5 bases, and 12 bases lay between the germline ends. The germline V gene has CDR1 LNHDA and CDR2 SQIVND (reference sequence). The CDR3 runs 13 residues.

The chain recombines TRBV28 with TRBJ2-2; unclear D gene. Looked up from germline, CDR1 is MDHEN and CDR2 is SYDVKM. The CDR3 has 11 amino acids. Trimming took 7 bases from V and 6 from J, leaving 6 bases between them. The CDR3 DNA is TGTGCCAGCACCATCTCCGGGGAGCTGTTTTTT. Residues: CASTISGELFF.

The chain carries TRBV19 and TRBJ2-4; 7 bases are shared with TRBD2. CDR1 and CDR2 (germline): LNHDA, SQIVND (reference sequence). The CDR3 is 16 residues long. Trimming at V came to 9 bases and at J to 0 bases, leaving 11 bases not matched to a gene. The CDR3: CASRGDSSRAKNIQYF. CDR3 DNA sequence: TGTGCCAGCCGGGGGGATTCCTCGCGAGCCAAAAACATTCAGTACTTC.

The V and J genes are TRBV9 and TRBJ2-1, with TRBD2 matching over 8 bases. CDR1 is SGDLS, CDR2 YYNGEE, per germline. CDR3 size: 14 residues. V lost 0 bases and J lost 7; bases outside the gene matches: 3. CDR3 residues: CASSVDGGENEQFF. CDR3 sequence (DNA): TGTGCCAGCAGCGTAGACGGGGGGGAGAATGAGCAGTTCTTC.

The V and J genes are TRBV6-5 and TRBJ2-7, with D perhaps TRBD1 (6 bases). Trimming pared 7 bases from V and 1 base from J, leaving 8 bases between. The germline gives CDR1 MNHEY, CDR2 SVGAGI. The CDR3 loop spans 12 amino acids. The CDR3 DNA reads as TGTGCCAGCAATGGACAGTCCTACGAGCAGTACTTC. Its protein product is CASNGQSYEQYF.

CDR3 protein: CASSSSYMAGNQPQHF. In DNA form, the CDR3 reads TGTGCCAGCAGCTCGAGCTACATGGCGGGCAATCAGCCCCAGCATTTT. V is TRBV7-2 and J is TRBJ1-5; D remains unclear. The V gene's germline CDR1 is SGHTA and CDR2 FQGNSA. The CDR3 runs to 16 residues. The V gene lost 4 bases and the J gene lost 2 bases, with 15 bases spanning the gap.

The count of this clone is one. The CDR3 here is CASSLLGGGTEAFF. The CDR3 DNA reads TGTGCCAGCAGCTTACTGGGAGGGGGCACTGAAGCTTTCTTT. The chain employs TRBV7-3 and TRBJ1-1; possible D gene TRBD1, 6 bases. Trimming shortened V by 2 bases and J by 4 bases, and 11 bases separated the two germline ends. The CDR3 loop spans 14 amino acids. Germline CDR1 SGHTA, CDR2 FQGTGA.

The genes are TRBV6-6 and TRBJ1-1, with 8 bases matching TRBD1. This CDR3 contains 13 residues. V lost 10 bases, J lost 1 base, and 5 bases stayed unmatched. Germline assignment: CDR1 MNHNY and CDR2 SVGAGI (reference sequence). This CDR3 is CATSGGWNTEAFF. As DNA, the CDR3 is TGTGCCACCTCAGGGGGCTGGAACACTGAAGCTTTCTTT.

This chain connects TRBV7-9 to TRBJ2-7, with D possibly matching TRBD1 (5 bases). The length of the CDR3 is 14 residues. The ends were cut back, 0 bases at V and 7 bases at J, with 13 bases in the middle. Germline values: CDR1 SEHNR, CDR2 FQNEAQ (reference sequence). For the CDR3, the DNA is TGTGCCAGCAGCTTAGCGCTCGATCCAGGGGAGCAGTACTTC. Translation: CASSLALDPGEQYF.

The chain uses TRBV5-1 and TRBJ2-1, with TRBD1 identical over 8 bases. The CDR3 extends over 16 amino acids. V was clipped by 4 bases and J by 5 bases; unmatched bases: 11. CDR1 and CDR2 from the germline V gene are SGHRS and YFSETQ. The CDR3 loop reads CASSPGTGNTHNEQFF. CDR3 nucleotide sequence: TGCGCCAGCAGCCCCGGGACAGGTAATACCCACAATGAGCAGTTCTTC.

The chain uses TRBV10-3 and TRBJ2-7; maybe TRBD1 (6 bases). V was clipped by 3 bases and J by 3 bases, with 9 bases between them. The germline V gene has CDR1 ENHRY and CDR2 SYGVKD. This CDR3 contains 13 residues. CDR3 DNA sequence: TGTGCCATCAGTGAACACAGGGACTACGAGCAGTACTTC. Translation: CAISEHRDYEQYF.

The rearrangement links TRBV7-2 to TRBJ2-7, with 7 bases aligning to TRBD1. CDR3 size: 13 residues. The V gene end was trimmed by 2 bases and the J gene end by 3 bases; junction bases not matched to a gene: 1. CDR1 SGHTA and CDR2 FQGNSA come from the germline V gene. CDR3: CASSLRDSYEQYF. CDR3 DNA: TGTGCCAGCAGCTTAAGGGACAGCTACGAGCAGTACTTC. The entire variable domain, with the rest obtained from reference TRBV7-2 and TRBJ2-7, is as follows: GAGVSQSPSNKVTEKGKDVELRCDPISGHTALYWYRQSLGQGLEFLIYFQGNSAPDKSGLPSDRFSAERTGGSVSTLTIQRTQQEDSAVYLCASSLRDSYEQYFGPGTRLTVT.

The CDR3 DNA is TGTGCCAGCAGCTTAGGACAGGGGGAAGGAGATACGCAGTATTTT. Encoded protein: CASSLGQGEGDTQYF. The chain has TRBV7-9 and TRBJ2-3, with TRBD1 identical over 9 bases. Trimming removed 1 base from V and 5 bases from J; junction bases left unmatched: 4. The V gene's germline CDR1 is SEHNR and CDR2 FQNEAQ (reference sequence). The CDR3 runs to 15 residues.

The chain couples TRBV27 to TRBJ2-7, with TRBD2 identical over 10 bases. Germline V lookup: CDR1 MNHEY, CDR2 SMNVEV (reference sequence). CDR3 length: 15 amino acids. Losses at the gene ends were 10 bases for V and 3 bases for J; bases not matched to a gene: 12. The CDR3 region has the DNA TGTGCCACCAAACCTATACTAGCGGGAAGCTACGAGCAGTACTTC. Its translation: CATKPILAGSYEQYF.